Listed below are T cell receptor beta chains from one sample, sequenced in a study of blood T cell repertoires in COVID-19. TCRdb's table, derived via immunoSEQ multiplex PCR, lists solely in-frame clones and lacks some. This sample yields about 140,000 clones, of which around 85% are seen a single time; 2.5% to 3% belongs to the top ten. Material for sequencing was peripheral blood. The receptor source for this set is a man aged 50 to 60 with acute or convalescent COVID-19. The CDR3 runs from the conserved cysteine through the conserved F or W. The order of the fields is V gene, D gene, clone size, J gene, CDR3 DNA, CDR3 protein. D genes are given only for firm matches. Size values are once, few and many counts, or a class for expanded clones, and some rows have none.

TRBV27	TRBD2	few	TRBJ2-3	TGTGCCAGCAGTTTAAAGTCTAGCGGGAGTTCAGATACGCAGTATTTT	CASSLKSSGSSDTQYF
TRBV19	TRBD1	.	TRBJ2-2	TGTGCCAGTAGCCCGACAGGGGGCCGGGACACCGGGGAGCTGTTTTTT	CASSPTGGRDTGELFF
TRBV7-3	.	.	TRBJ2-1	TGTGCCAGCATGAGGGGGTACTCCTACAATGAGCAGTTCTTC	CASMRGYSYNEQFF
TRBV7-3	.	.	TRBJ1-4	TGTGCCAGCAGCTTTCTCAGGTATGAAAAACTGTTTTTT	CASSFLRYEKLFF
TRBV5-1	.	once	TRBJ1-2	TGCGCCAGCAGCTTGGCCTCGCGCCTGTATGGCTACACCTTC	CASSLASRLYGYTF
TRBV25-1	TRBD1	.	TRBJ2-7	TGTGCCAGCAGTGTGAAGGGGGCATCCTACGAGCAGTACTTC	CASSVKGASYEQYF
TRBV11-2	.	.	TRBJ2-7	TGTGCCAGCAGCTTAATTTCAGGACTTCTCTACGAGCAGTACTTC	CASSLISGLLYEQYF
TRBV18	TRBD2	.	TRBJ2-1	TGTGCCAGCTCGATTTCGGGGGGCTACAATGAGCAGTTCTTC	CASSISGGYNEQFF
TRBV19	.	few	TRBJ1-1	TGTGCCAGTAATCTTGGGGCAGAGTTGAAGACTGAAGCTTTCTTT	CASNLGAELKTEAFF
TRBV24-1	.	.	TRBJ2-2	TGTGCCACCAGTGGTACAGGGCGAGCCGGGGAGCTGTTTTTT	CATSGTGRAGELFF
TRBV11-2	.	.	TRBJ1-2	TGTGCCAGCAGCTCGTCGCCCGCGTATGGCTACACCTTC	CASSSSPAYGYTF
TRBV11-1	.	.	TRBJ2-1	TGTGCCAGCAGCTTAGGAGGACACTCCTACAATGAGCAGTTCTTC	CASSLGGHSYNEQFF
TRBV7-8	TRBD2	few	TRBJ2-1	TGTGCCAGCAGCTTAGAACTAGCGGGAGTCACTGAGCAGTTCTTC	CASSLELAGVTEQFF
TRBV11-2	TRBD2	.	TRBJ2-5	TGTGCCAGCAGCTTATGGACGGGGGGAGGGGAGACCCAGTACTTC	CASSLWTGGGETQYF
TRBV6-2/TRBV6-3	TRBD1	.	TRBJ1-2	TGTGCCAGCAGCCCGGGACAGGTCTATGGCTACACCTTC	CASSPGQVYGYTF
TRBV7-2	.	.	TRBJ1-5	TGTGCCAGCAGCGCGGAAGGTAATCAGCCCCAGCATTTT	CASSAEGNQPQHF